The present TCR beta chain was sequenced within a study of shared clonotypes between healthy human individuals. Donors were healthy HIV-negative adults without recent acute infections or vaccinations. A split of CD4+ cells into CD45RA+ naive and CD45RA-negative memory subsets was performed. The CDR3 length is 16 residues. Germline V gives CDR1 SGDLS, CDR2 YYNGEE. The V segment lost 0 bases and the J segment 0 bases; nucleotides outside the gene matches: 4. About this clone itself: The sample has other DNA sequences that encode this CDR3 too.

The repertoire was sequenced with immunoSEQ multiplex PCR; TCRdb's copy has only in-frame clones and lacks some. The sample records about 1 million clones, approximately 72% being singletons. The sequence came from a man aged 18 to 35 in good health. The chain links TRBV9 to TRBJ2-3, with 7 bases that match TRBD2. Sequencing used memory CD4+ T cells sorted from blood. Subset indicated: CD45RA-negative fraction. CDR3 amino acids: CASSVAGGLSTDTQYF. The DNA of the CDR3 is TGTGCCAGCAGCGTAGCGGGGGGACTAAGCACAGATACGCAGTATTTT.